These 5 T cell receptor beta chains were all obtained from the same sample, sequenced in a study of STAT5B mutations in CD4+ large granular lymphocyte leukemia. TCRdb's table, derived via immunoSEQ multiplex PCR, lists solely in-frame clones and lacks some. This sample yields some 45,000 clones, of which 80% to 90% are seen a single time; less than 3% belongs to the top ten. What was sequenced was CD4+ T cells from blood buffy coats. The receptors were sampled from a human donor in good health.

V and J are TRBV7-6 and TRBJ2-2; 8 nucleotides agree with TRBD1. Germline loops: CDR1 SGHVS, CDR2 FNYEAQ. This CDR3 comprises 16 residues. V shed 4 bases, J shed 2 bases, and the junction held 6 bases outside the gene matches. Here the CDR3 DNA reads TGTGCCAGCAGCTCGCCGGGACAGGTTAACACCGGGGAGCTGTTTTTT. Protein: CASSSPGQVNTGELFF.

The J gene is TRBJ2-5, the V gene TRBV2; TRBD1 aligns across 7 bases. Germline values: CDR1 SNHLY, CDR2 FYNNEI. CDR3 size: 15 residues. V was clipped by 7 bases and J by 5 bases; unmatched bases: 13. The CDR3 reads CASNSGTALGETQYF. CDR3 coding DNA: TGTGCCAGCAATTCCGGGACAGCCCTGGGGGAGACCCAGTACTTC.

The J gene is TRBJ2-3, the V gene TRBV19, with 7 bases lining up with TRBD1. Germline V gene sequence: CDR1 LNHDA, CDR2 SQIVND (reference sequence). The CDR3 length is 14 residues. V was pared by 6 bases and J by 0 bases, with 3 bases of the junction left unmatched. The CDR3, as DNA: TGTGCCAGTAGCCGGGACAGAAGCACAGATACGCAGTATTTT. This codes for CASSRDRSTDTQYF.

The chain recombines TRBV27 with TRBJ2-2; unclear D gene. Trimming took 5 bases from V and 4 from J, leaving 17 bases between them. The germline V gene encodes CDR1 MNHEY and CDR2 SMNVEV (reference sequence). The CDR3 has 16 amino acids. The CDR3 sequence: CASSPPALYATGELFF. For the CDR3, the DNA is TGTGCCAGCAGTCCGCCGGCGTTGTATGCCACCGGGGAGCTGTTTTTT.

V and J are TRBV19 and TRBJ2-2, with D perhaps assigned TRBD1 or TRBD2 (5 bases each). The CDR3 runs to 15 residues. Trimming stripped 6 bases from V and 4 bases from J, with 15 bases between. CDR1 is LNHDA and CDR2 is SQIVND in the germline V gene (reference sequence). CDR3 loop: CASRPLAGTTGELFF. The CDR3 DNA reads TGTGCCAGTAGGCCCCTAGCAGGGACCACCGGGGAGCTGTTTTTT.